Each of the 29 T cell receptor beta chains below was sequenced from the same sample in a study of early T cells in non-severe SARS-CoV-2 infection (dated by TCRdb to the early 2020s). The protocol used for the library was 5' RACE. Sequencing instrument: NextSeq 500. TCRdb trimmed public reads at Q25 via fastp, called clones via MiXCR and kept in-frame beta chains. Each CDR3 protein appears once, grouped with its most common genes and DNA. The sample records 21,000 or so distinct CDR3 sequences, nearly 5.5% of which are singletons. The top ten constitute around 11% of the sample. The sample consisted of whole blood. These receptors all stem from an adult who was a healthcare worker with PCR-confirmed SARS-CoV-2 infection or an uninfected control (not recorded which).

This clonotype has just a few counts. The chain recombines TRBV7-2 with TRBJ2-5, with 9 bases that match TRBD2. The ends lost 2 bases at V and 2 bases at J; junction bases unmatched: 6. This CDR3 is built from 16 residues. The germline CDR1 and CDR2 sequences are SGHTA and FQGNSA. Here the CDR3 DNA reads TGTGCCAGCAGCTTACTAGCGGGGTTCCCACAAGAGACCCAGTACTTC. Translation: CASSLLAGFPQETQYF.

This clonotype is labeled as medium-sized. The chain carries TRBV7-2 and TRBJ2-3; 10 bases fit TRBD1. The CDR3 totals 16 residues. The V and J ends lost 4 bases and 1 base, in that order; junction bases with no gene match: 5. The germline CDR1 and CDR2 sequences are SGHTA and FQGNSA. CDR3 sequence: CASSSLTGGGTDTQYF. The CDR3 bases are TGTGCCAGCAGCTCCCTGACAGGGGGCGGCACAGATACGCAGTATTTT.

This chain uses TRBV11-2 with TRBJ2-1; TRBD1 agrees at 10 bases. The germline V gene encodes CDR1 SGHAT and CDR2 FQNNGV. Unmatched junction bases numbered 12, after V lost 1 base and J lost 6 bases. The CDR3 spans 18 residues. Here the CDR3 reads CASSLGSLGQGLLNEQFF. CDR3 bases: TGTGCCAGCAGCTTAGGCTCACTGGGACAGGGGTTGCTCAATGAGCAGTTCTTC.

The CDR3 sequence is CASSGGTSGYNEQFF. The CDR3 bases are TGTGCCAGCAGCGGGGGGACTAGCGGATACAATGAGCAGTTCTTC. The genes are TRBV9 and TRBJ2-1; the match to TRBD2 covers 11 bases. Germline loops: CDR1 SGDLS, CDR2 YYNGEE. With 3 bases clipped from V and 4 bases from J, the junction kept 3 bases outside the gene matches. This CDR3 comprises 15 residues. The complete variable domain, with remaining parts taken from reference TRBV9 and TRBJ2-1, reads DSGVTQTPKHLITATGQRVTLRCSPRSGDLSVYWYQQSLDQGLQFLIQYYNGEERAKGNILERFSAQQFPDLHSELNLSSLELGDSALYFCASSGGTSGYNEQFFGPGTRLTVL.

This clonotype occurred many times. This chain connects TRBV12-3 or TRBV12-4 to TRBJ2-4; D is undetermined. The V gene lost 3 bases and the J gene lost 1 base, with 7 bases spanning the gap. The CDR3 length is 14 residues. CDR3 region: CASSFASAKNIQYF. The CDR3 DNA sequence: TGTGCCAGCAGTTTCGCGTCCGCCAAAAACATTCAGTACTTC.

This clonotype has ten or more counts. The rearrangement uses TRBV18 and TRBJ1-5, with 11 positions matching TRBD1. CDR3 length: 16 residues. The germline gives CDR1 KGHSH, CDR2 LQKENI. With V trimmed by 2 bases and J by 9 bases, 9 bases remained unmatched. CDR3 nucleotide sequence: TGTGCCAGCTCACCAGTGGGACAGGGGGGAAAAGGGCCCCAGCATTTT. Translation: CASSPVGQGGKGPQHF.

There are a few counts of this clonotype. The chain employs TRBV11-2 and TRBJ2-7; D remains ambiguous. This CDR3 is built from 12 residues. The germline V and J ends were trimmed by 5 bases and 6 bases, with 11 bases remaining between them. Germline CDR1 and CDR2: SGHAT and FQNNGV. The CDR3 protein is CASSAGRSEQYF. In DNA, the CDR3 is TGTGCCAGCAGCGCCGGCCGGTCCGAGCAGTACTTC.

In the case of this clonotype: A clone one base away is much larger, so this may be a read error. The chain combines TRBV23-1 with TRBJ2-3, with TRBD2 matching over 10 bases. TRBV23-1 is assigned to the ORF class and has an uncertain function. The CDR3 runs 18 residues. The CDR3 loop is CANSQSYPPGLATDTQYF. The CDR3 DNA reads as TGCGCCAACAGTCAATCTTACCCCCCGGGACTAGCGACAGATACGCAGTATTTT.

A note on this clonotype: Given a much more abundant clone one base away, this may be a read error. The CDR3 loop reads CASSLTSTYYEQYF. In DNA, the CDR3 is TGTGCCAGCAGCTTGACCAGTACCTACTACGAGCAGTACTTC. The chain links TRBV3-1 to TRBJ2-7, with D unresolved. The length of the CDR3 is 14 residues. Germline V CDR1 and CDR2: LGHDT, YNNKEL (reference sequence). The V gene lost 5 bases and the J gene lost 3 bases, with 14 bases spanning the gap.

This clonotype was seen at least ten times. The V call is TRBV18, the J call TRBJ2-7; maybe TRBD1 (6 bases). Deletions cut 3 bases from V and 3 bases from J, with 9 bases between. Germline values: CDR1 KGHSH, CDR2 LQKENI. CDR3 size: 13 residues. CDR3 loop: CASSPTGHYEQYF. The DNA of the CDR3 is TGTGCCAGCTCACCCACAGGGCACTACGAGCAGTACTTC.

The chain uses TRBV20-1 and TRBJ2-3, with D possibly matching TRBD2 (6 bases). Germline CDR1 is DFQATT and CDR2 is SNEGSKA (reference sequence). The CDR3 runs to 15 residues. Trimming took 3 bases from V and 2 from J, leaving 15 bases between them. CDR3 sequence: CSASKSGPTTDTQYF. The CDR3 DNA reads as TGCAGTGCTAGTAAAAGCGGGCCGACCACAGATACGCAGTATTTT.

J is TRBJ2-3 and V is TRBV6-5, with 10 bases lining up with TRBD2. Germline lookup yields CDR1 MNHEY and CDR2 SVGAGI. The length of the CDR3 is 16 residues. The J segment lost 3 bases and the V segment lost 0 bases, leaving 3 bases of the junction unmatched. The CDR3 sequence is CASSYSGSGRTDTQYF. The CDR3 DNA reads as TGTGCCAGCAGTTACTCGGGTAGCGGGAGGACAGATACGCAGTATTTT.

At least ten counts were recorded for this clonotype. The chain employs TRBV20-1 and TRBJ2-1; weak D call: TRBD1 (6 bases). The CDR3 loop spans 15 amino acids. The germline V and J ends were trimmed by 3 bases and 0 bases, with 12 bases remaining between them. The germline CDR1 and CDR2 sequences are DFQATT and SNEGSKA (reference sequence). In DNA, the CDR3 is TGCAGTGCTAGCAAACAGGGAGACTCCTACAATGAGCAGTTCTTC. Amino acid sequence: CSASKQGDSYNEQFF.

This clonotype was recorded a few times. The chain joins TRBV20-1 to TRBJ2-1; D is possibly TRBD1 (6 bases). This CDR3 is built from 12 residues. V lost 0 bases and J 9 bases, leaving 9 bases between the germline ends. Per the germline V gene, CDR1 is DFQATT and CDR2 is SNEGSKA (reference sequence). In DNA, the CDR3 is TGCAGTGCTAGAGAACAGGGCGGTGAGCAGTTCTTC. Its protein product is CSAREQGGEQFF.

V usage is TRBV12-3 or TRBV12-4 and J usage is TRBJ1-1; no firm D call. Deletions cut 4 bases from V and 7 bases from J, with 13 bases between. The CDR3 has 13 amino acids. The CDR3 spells CASSSSHPGEAFF. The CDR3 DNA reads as TGTGCCAGCAGTTCCTCTCATCCGGGTGAAGCTTTCTTT.

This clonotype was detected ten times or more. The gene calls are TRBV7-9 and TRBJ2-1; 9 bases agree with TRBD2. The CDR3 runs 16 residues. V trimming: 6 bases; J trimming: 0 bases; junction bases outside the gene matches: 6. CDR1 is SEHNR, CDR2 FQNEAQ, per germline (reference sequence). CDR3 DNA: TGTGCCAGCAGAGGATGGCGGGAGGGCTCCTACAATGAGCAGTTCTTC. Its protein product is CASRGWREGSYNEQFF.

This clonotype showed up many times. CDR3 DNA sequence: TGCGCCAGCAGCCAACACAGGGGGCCCGAGGATAGTGAAGCTTTCTTT. Protein sequence: CASSQHRGPEDSEAFF. V usage is TRBV5-1 and J usage is TRBJ1-1, with 9 bases identical to TRBD1. This CDR3 region has 16 residues. Per germline, CDR1 SGHRS and CDR2 YFSETQ. The ends lost 4 bases at V and 7 bases at J; junction bases unmatched: 14.

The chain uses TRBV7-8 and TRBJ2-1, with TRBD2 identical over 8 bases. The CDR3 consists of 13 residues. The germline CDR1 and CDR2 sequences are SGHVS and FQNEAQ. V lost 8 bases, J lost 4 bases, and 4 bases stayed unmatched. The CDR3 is CASHSGIYNEQFF. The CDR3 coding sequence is TGTGCCAGCCATAGCGGGATATACAATGAGCAGTTCTTC.

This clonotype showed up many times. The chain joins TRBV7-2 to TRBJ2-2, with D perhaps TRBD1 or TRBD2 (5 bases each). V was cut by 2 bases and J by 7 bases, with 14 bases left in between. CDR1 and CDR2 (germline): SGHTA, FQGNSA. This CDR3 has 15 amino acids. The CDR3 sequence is CASSLLRGSSGELFF. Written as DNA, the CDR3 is TGTGCCAGCAGCTTACTCCGGGGCTCTAGCGGGGAGCTGTTTTTT.

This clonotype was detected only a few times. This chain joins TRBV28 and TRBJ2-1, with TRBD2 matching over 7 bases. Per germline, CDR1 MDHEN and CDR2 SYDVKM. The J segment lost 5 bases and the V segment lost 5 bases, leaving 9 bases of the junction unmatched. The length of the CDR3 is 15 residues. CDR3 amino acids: CASSARGTINNEQFF. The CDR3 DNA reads TGTGCCAGCAGTGCTCGGGGGACTATCAACAATGAGCAGTTCTTC.

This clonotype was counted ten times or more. DNA for the CDR3: TGTGCCAGTAGTGGAGGTAGTGTTTATCAGCCCCAGCATTTT. This sequence encodes CASSGGSVYQPQHF. The chain joins TRBV19 to TRBJ1-5; D is ambiguous. This CDR3 comprises 14 residues. V was cut by 5 bases and J by 5 bases, with 13 bases left in between. Germline V gene sequence: CDR1 LNHDA, CDR2 SQIVND (reference sequence).

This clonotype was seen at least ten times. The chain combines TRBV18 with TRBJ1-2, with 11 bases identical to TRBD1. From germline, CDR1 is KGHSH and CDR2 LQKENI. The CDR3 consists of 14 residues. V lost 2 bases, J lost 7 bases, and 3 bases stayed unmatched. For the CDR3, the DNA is TGTGCCAGCTCACCAGGGACAGGGGGATTTGGCTACACCTTC. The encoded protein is CASSPGTGGFGYTF.

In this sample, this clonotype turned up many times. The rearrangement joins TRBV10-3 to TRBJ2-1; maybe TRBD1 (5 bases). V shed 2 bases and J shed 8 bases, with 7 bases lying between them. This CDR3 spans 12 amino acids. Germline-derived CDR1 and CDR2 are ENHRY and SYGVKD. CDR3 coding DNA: TGTGCCATCAGTGAGAGGGGCTATGAGCAGTTCTTC. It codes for CAISERGYEQFF.

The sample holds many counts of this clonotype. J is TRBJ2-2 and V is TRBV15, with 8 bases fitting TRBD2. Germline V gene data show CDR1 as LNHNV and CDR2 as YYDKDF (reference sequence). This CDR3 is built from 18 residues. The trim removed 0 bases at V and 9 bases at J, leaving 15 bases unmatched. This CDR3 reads CATSRDPWREDQLRELFF. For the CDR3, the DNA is TGTGCCACCAGCAGAGATCCCTGGCGGGAGGATCAGTTAAGGGAGCTGTTTTTT.

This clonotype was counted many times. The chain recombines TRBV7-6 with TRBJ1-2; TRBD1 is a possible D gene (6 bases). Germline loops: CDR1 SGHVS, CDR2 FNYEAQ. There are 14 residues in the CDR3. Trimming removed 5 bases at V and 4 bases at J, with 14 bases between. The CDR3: CASSPGQHAYGYTF. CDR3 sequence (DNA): TGTGCCAGCAGCCCAGGACAGCATGCCTATGGCTACACCTTC.

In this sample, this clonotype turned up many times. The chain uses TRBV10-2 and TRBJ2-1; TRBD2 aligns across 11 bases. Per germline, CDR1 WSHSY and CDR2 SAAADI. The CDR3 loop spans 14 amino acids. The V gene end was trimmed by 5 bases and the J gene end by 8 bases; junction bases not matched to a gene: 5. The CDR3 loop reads CASSPTSGNDEQFF. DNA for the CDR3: TGCGCCAGCAGTCCGACTAGCGGGAACGATGAGCAGTTCTTC.

This CDR3 is CASSHQWQETQYF. In DNA form, the CDR3 reads TGTGCCAGCAGTCATCAGTGGCAAGAGACCCAGTACTTC. J is TRBJ2-5 and V is TRBV7-6; D is unclear. V gave up 6 bases and J gave up 2 bases, with 10 bases separating them. Germline lookup yields CDR1 SGHVS and CDR2 FNYEAQ. This CDR3 is built from 13 residues.

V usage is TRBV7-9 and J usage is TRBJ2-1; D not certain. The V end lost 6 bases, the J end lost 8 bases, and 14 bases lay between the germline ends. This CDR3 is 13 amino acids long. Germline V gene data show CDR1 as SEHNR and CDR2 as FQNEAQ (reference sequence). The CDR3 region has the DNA TGTGCCAGCAGTGCGGCCGGGTGGGATGAGCAGTTCTTC. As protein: CASSAAGWDEQFF. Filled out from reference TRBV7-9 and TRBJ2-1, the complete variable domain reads DTGVSQNPRHKITKRGQNVTFRCDPISEHNRLYWYRQTLGQGPEFLTYFQNEAQLEKSRLLSDRFSAERPKGSFSTLEIQRTEQGDSAMYLCASSAAGWDEQFFGPGTRLTVL.

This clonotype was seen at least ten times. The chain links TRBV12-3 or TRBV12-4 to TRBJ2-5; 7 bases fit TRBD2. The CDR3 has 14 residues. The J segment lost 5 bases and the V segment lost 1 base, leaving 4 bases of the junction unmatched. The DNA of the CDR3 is TGTGCCAGCAGTTTAGGGACTAGTTACGAGACCCAGTACTTC. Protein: CASSLGTSYETQYF.